Only a few counts were recorded for the clone carrying this T cell receptor (beta chain). Its antigen is as yet unknown. This sample stems from a study of cytomegalovirus exposure and HLA in healthy donors. Whole-study context: Of some 410 genotyped donors, roughly 76% grouped in the Caucasian-associated ancestry cluster.

Findings and caveats of the study: Judged likely to be a sequencing artifact was a cluster of highly shared sequence variants.

Primers included in the PCR were 60 Vbeta and 13 Jbeta primers. Original handling: In a later analysis, about 11 million of 83 million or so unique beta chains occurred in at least two donors. Sequencing was performed with immunoSEQ multiplex PCR; in TCRdb, only in-frame clones are kept and a portion is missing. V and J calls and clone size follow that table, whereas D and trimming were derived from the DNA. The sample lists 100,000 to 150,000 clones; around 75% were seen once. V was clipped by 3 bases and J by 6 bases; unmatched bases: 9. The length of the CDR3 is 15 residues. Germline V gene sequence: CDR1 SGHNT, CDR2 YYREEE (reference sequence).

V is TRBV5-4 and J is TRBJ2-1; 7 bases map to TRBD1. The receptor comes from a woman aged 45-59 years in good health and CMV-seronegative. Sequenced material: PBMCs. The chain's CDR3 is CASSSRTGALNEQFF. CDR3 coding DNA: TGTGCCAGCAGCTCGCGAACAGGGGCACTCAATGAGCAGTTCTTC.